The entry that follows covers one T cell receptor (beta chain) sequence. The sample belongs to a study of T cell changes during pregnancy in multiple sclerosis. TCRdb keeps only in-frame clones here, not all; method: immunoSEQ multiplex PCR. The table lists 50,000 to 65,000 clones, 90% to 97% of them singletons. CDR3 size: 17 residues. The trim removed 2 bases at V and 5 bases at J, leaving 10 bases unmatched. Germline loops: CDR1 MDHEN, CDR2 SYDVKM. This sample comprised CD8+ T cells from peripheral blood mononuclear cells, obtained after pregnancy. The chain uses TRBV28 and TRBJ2-5, with 11 bases matching TRBD2. This TCR came from a female donor with multiple sclerosis, enrolled in a pregnancy study. CDR3 amino acids: CASSLGLAGGQGETQYF. In nucleotides, the CDR3 is TGTGCCAGCAGTTTAGGTTTAGCGGGAGGGCAGGGGGAGACCCAGTACTTC.